The 10 T cell receptor beta chains below all came from one sample that was sequenced in a study of beta chain features in type 1 diabetes. The whole isolated RNA underwent reverse transcription, so sequencing captured expressed TCRB transcripts. TCRdb's table, derived via immunoSEQ multiplex PCR, lists solely in-frame clones and lacks some. The data hold about 400,000 clones, with roughly 12% observed a single time. What was sequenced was naive CD4+ T cells from blood. These receptors were taken from a young man in good health.

V gene TRBV10-3 combines with J gene TRBJ2-3; TRBD1 agrees at 8 bases. Germline V CDR1 and CDR2: ENHRY, SYGVKD. The CDR3 runs 14 residues. V lost 6 bases to trimming and J lost 0 bases; unmatched junction nucleotides: 2. Here the CDR3 reads CAIRDRVSTDTQYF. The CDR3 region has the DNA TGTGCCATCAGGGACAGGGTTAGCACAGATACGCAGTATTTT.

The rearrangement links TRBV7-2 to TRBJ2-7; D remains unclear. Germline CDR1 and CDR2: SGHTA and FQGNSA. CDR3 length: 11 amino acids. Trimming removed 2 bases from V and 6 bases from J, with 5 bases in between. For the CDR3, the DNA is TGTGCCAGCAGCTTATCTGTCGAGCAGTACTTC. This gives the protein CASSLSVEQYF.

This clone was seen more than once but under ten times. This chain connects TRBV30 to TRBJ1-6; 7 bases match TRBD1. The CDR3 has 14 residues. J was trimmed by 6 bases and V by 3 bases; bases with no gene match: 5. The V gene's germline CDR1 is GTSNPN and CDR2 SVGIG (reference sequence). CDR3 sequence (DNA): TGTGCCTGGAGCGAGGGACAGCCTAATTCACCCCTCCACTTT. Amino acids: CAWSEGQPNSPLHF.

This clone occurred a few times. The same CDR3 is also encoded by other DNA sequences in this sample. The gene calls are TRBV30 and TRBJ2-7; 9 nucleotides match TRBD1. CDR1 GTSNPN and CDR2 SVGIG come from the germline V gene (reference sequence). The CDR3 is made up of 15 amino acids. V was clipped by 1 base and J by 0 bases; unmatched bases: 4. The CDR3 spells CAWSADRGFSYEQYF. CDR3 nucleotide sequence: TGTGCCTGGAGTGCAGACAGGGGGTTCTCCTACGAGCAGTACTTC. Based on the CDR3 plus reference TRBV30 and TRBJ2-7, the full variable domain is SQTIHQWPATLVQPVGSPLSLECTVEGTSNPNLYWYRQAAGRGLQLLFYSVGIGQISSEVPQNLSASRPQDRQFILSSKKLLLSDSGFYLCAWSADRGFSYEQYFGPGTRLTVT.

The chain has TRBV20-1 and TRBJ2-7; D is unclear. Germline loops: CDR1 DFQATT, CDR2 SNEGSKA (reference sequence). CDR3 length: 11 residues. Trimming removed 6 bases at V and 2 bases at J, with 8 bases between. The CDR3 is CSAHRAYEQYF. Here the CDR3 DNA reads TGCAGTGCCCATCGGGCCTACGAGCAGTACTTC.

This clone appeared a few times. The rearrangement joins TRBV7-9 to TRBJ2-5, with TRBD2 identical over 7 bases. V shed 5 bases, J shed 3 bases, and the junction held 15 bases outside the gene matches. CDR1 is SEHNR, CDR2 FQNEAQ, per germline (reference sequence). The CDR3 consists of 17 residues. The CDR3 is CASSPRALAVKEETQYF. The CDR3, as DNA: TGTGCCAGCAGCCCCCGAGCCCTAGCGGTGAAAGAAGAGACCCAGTACTTC.

This clone was counted between two and nine times. Other DNA sequences of this sample code for an identical CDR3. V gene TRBV7-2 combines with J gene TRBJ1-5, with 7 positions matching TRBD1. The CDR3 has 15 residues. The V segment lost 5 bases and the J segment 2 bases; nucleotides outside the gene matches: 6. Germline V gene lookup returns CDR1 SGHTA and CDR2 FQGNSA. CDR3 residues: CASSRDRAGNQPQHF. Here the CDR3 DNA reads TGTGCCAGCAGCCGAGACAGGGCGGGCAATCAGCCCCAGCATTTT.

This clone was observed a few times. The genes are TRBV6-5 and TRBJ2-7; 7 nucleotides agree with TRBD2. V gave up 6 bases and J gave up 2 bases; unmatched junction bases: 7. CDR3 length equals 14 residues. Germline V gene data show CDR1 as MNHEY and CDR2 as SVGAGI. CDR3 nucleotides: TGTGCCAGCAGCCGGGCTAGCGGTACCTACGAGCAGTACTTC. As protein: CASSRASGTYEQYF.

This clone appeared a few times. The V call is TRBV5-1, the J call TRBJ2-3; D possibly corresponds to TRBD2 (5 bases). From germline, CDR1 is SGHRS and CDR2 YFSETQ. The V and J ends lost 3 bases and 2 bases respectively, with 10 bases between them. The CDR3 consists of 14 residues. The CDR3 sequence: CASSSGMDTDTQYF. DNA of the CDR3: TGCGCCAGCAGCTCCGGGATGGACACAGATACGCAGTATTTT.

This chain links TRBV6-5 with TRBJ1-5; TRBD1 matches 9 bases. The CDR3 runs to 12 residues. With V trimmed by 10 bases and J by 5 bases, 3 bases remained unmatched. The germline gives CDR1 MNHEY, CDR2 SVGAGI. CDR3 in amino acids: CATGTGYQPQHF. The CDR3, as DNA: TGTGCCACCGGGACAGGGTATCAGCCCCAGCATTTT.